This T cell receptor beta chain emerged from a study of T cells in Graves' hyperthyroidism and ophthalmopathy. Study-level results: Blood also showed most of the thyroid clonotypes that were expanded above 0.001. Using 13 V-J features, a model discriminated ophthalmopathy from stable hyperthyroidism.

This clonotype was observed a single time. Its antigen remains unknown. Researchers took RNA transcripts and amplified the TCR beta CDR3 regions from them. Using the HTBI primer set, a first-round RT-PCR was run on the TCR CDR3. In TCRdb, the multiplex PCR reads were re-called with MiXCR into one record per CDR3 protein. The data hold about 560,000 distinct CDR3 sequences, with more than 15% observed a single time. The CDR3 sequence is 14 residues long. The V and J ends lost 0 bases and 2 bases respectively, with 6 bases between them. Germline assignment: CDR1 LNHDA and CDR2 SQIVND (reference sequence). PBMCs stemmed from about 9.5 ml fresh peripheral blood.

The sequencing input was blood. V gene TRBV19 combines with J gene TRBJ2-3; D gene ambiguous. This TCR was sampled from a woman aged 30 to 39 with Graves' hyperthyroidism. This CDR3 reads CASSIERYTDTQYF. Here the CDR3 DNA reads TGTGCCAGTAGTATAGAAAGATACACAGATACGCAGTATTTT.